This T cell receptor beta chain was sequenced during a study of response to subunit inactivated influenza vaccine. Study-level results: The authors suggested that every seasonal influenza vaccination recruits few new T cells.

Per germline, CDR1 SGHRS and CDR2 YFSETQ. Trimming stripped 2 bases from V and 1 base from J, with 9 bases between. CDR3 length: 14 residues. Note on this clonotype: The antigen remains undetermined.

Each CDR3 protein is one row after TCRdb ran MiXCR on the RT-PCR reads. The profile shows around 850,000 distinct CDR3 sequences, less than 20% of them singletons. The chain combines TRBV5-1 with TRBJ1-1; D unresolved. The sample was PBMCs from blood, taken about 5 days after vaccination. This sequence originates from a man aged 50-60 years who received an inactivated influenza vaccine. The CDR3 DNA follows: TGCGCCAGCAGCTTAACGCCTTCGAACACTGAAGCTTTCTTT. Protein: CASSLTPSNTEAFF.